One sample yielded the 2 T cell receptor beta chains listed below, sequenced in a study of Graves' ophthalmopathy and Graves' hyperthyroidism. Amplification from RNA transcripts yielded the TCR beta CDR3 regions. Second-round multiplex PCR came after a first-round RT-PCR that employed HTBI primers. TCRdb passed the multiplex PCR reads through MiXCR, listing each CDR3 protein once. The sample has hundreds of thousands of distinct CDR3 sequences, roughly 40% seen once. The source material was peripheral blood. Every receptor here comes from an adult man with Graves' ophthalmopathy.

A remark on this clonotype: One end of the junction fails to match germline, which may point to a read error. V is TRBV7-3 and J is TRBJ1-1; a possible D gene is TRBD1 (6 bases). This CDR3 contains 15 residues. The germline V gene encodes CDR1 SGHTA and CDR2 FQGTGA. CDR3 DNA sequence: TGTGCCAGCAGCTCGGTCGGGGGGCTGAACACTGAAGCTCTCTTT. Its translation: CASSSVGGLNTEALF. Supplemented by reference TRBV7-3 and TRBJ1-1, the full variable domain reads GAGVSQTPSNKVTEKGKYVELRCDPISGHTALYWYRQSLGQGPEFLIYFQGTGAADDSGLPNDRFFAVRPEGSVSTLKIQRTERGDSAVYLCASSSVGGLNTEALFGQGTRLTVV.

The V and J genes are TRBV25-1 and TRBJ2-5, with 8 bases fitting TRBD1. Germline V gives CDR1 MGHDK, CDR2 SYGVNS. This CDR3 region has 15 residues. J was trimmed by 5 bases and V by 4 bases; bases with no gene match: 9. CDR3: CASSAGGRGRETQYF. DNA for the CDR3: TGTGCCAGCAGTGCAGGAGGCAGGGGGCGGGAGACCCAGTACTTC.